These 32 T cell receptor beta chains originate from one sample sequenced in a study of blood T cell repertoires in COVID-19. Assay: immunoSEQ multiplex PCR; the TCRdb copy retains only in-frame clones and omits some. This sample yields approximately 88,000 clones, of which about nine tenths are seen a single time; about 3.9% belongs to the top ten. Sequenced sample: peripheral blood. All receptors derive from a woman between 45 and 65 years old in a cohort sampled during active COVID-19.

The J gene is TRBJ2-7, the V gene TRBV2, with TRBD2 identical over 11 bases. This CDR3 has 15 amino acids. V was clipped by 7 bases and J by 2 bases; unmatched bases: 7. Per germline, CDR1 SNHLY and CDR2 FYNNEI. CDR3: CASILGTSGPYEQYF. The CDR3 DNA reads TGTGCCAGCATCCTAGGGACTAGCGGTCCCTACGAGCAGTACTTC.

This rearrangement joins TRBV11-1 to TRBJ2-3; a possible D gene is TRBD2 (5 bases). CDR1 is SGHAT, CDR2 FQDESV, per germline (reference sequence). This CDR3 spans 16 amino acids. The V end was cut by 5 bases, the J end by 0 bases, with 15 bases between. DNA for the CDR3: TGTGCCAGCAGCCCCCGGGGAGAAGGAAGCACAGATACGCAGTATTTT. It is translated as CASSPRGEGSTDTQYF.

This clone was observed a few times. CDR3 region: CASSPDITRYF. The CDR3 coding sequence is TGTGCCAGCTCACCAGATATCACTAGGTACTTC. The chain combines TRBV18 with TRBJ2-5, with D possibly being TRBD2 (5 bases). V shed 2 bases and J shed 13 bases, with 11 bases lying between them. This CDR3 contains 11 residues. CDR1 is KGHSH, CDR2 LQKENI, per germline.

The chain is built from TRBV4-1 and TRBJ2-3; 12 positions agree with TRBD2. Germline trimming cut 8 bases from V and 4 bases from J; bases unmatched to any gene: 10. The CDR3 loop spans 16 amino acids. Germline V CDR1 and CDR2: MGHRA, YSYEKL. CDR3 residues: CASHPAASGGADTQYF. The CDR3 region has the DNA TGCGCCAGCCACCCTGCGGCTAGCGGGGGGGCAGATACGCAGTATTTT.

The chain is built from TRBV18 and TRBJ2-2, with 12 nucleotides matching TRBD1. Losses at the gene ends were 3 bases for V and 4 bases for J; bases not matched to a gene: 3. The CDR3 has 16 amino acids. CDR1 is KGHSH, CDR2 LQKENI, per germline. The CDR3 loop is CASSPRDRGLTGELFF. The CDR3, as DNA: TGTGCCAGCTCACCCCGGGACAGGGGGCTCACCGGGGAGCTGTTTTTT.

This chain connects TRBV6-5 to TRBJ2-7; D may be TRBD1 (6 bases). Germline CDR1 and CDR2: MNHEY and SVGAGI. This CDR3 spans 14 amino acids. V lost 7 bases and J lost 2, with 15 bases in between. Here the CDR3 DNA reads TGTGCCAGCACTCCGGGACATTCCACCTACGAGCAGTACTTC. Protein: CASTPGHSTYEQYF.

The gene calls are TRBV3-1 (or the pseudogene TRBV3-2) and TRBJ1-1; TRBD1 aligns across 7 bases. This CDR3 comprises 15 residues. The V and J ends lost 1 base and 6 bases, in that order; junction bases with no gene match: 8. The germline gives CDR1 LGHDT, CDR2 YNNKEL (reference sequence). This CDR3 is CASSQGTGDVAEAFF. In DNA form, the CDR3 reads TGTGCCAGCAGCCAAGGAACAGGGGACGTGGCTGAAGCTTTCTTT.

This clone was detected only once. The CDR3 loop is CASSLAAGEGYTF. CDR3 nucleotides: TGTGCCAGCAGCTTAGCAGCAGGGGAGGGCTACACCTTC. The rearrangement links TRBV11-2 to TRBJ1-2; possible D gene TRBD1, 6 bases. V shed 1 base and J shed 8 bases, with 11 bases lying between them. There are 13 residues in the CDR3. Germline V gives CDR1 SGHAT, CDR2 FQNNGV.

The chain links TRBV3-1 (or the pseudogene TRBV3-2) to TRBJ1-4, with D possibly TRBD1 on 5 matching bases. CDR3 length: 15 amino acids. The V end was cut by 1 base, the J end by 2 bases, with 8 bases between. Looked up from germline, CDR1 is LGHDT and CDR2 is YNNKEL (reference sequence). The DNA of the CDR3 is TGTGCCAGCAGCCAAGTGTCAGGGACTAATGAAAAACTGTTTTTT. Its protein product is CASSQVSGTNEKLFF.

The chain employs TRBV6-6 and TRBJ2-1, with 10 positions matching TRBD1. Germline loops: CDR1 MNHNY, CDR2 SVGAGI (reference sequence). The V segment lost 5 bases and the J segment 4 bases; nucleotides outside the gene matches: 5. The CDR3 has 15 residues. The CDR3 DNA reads as TGTGCCAGCAGTAACCGGGACAGGGGTTACAATGAGCAGTTCTTC. This encodes CASSNRDRGYNEQFF.

J is TRBJ1-4 and V is TRBV5-1, with D perhaps TRBD1 (5 bases). Germline V CDR1 and CDR2: SGHRS, YFSETQ. V gave up 8 bases and J gave up 0 bases, with 11 bases separating them. The CDR3 has 14 amino acids. The CDR3 sequence is CASRQGPTNEKLFF. CDR3 DNA sequence: TGCGCCAGTCGGCAGGGTCCAACTAATGAAAAACTGTTTTTT.

This rearrangement joins TRBV7-8 to TRBJ2-7; TRBD2 might be the D (6 bases). This CDR3 spans 14 amino acids. V shed 5 bases and J shed 2 bases, with 13 bases lying between them. The germline gives CDR1 SGHVS, CDR2 FQNEAQ. CDR3 coding DNA: TGTGCCAGCAGCCACTATAGCGGTACCTACGAGCAGTACTTC. It yields the protein CASSHYSGTYEQYF.

The chain is built from TRBV24-1 and TRBJ2-3; no reliable D call. Germline-derived CDR1 and CDR2 are KGHDR and SFDVKD. With 4 bases removed from V and 2 bases from J, the gap between germline ends came to 9 bases. The CDR3 totals 14 residues. The CDR3 sequence is CATSEQLATDTQYF. DNA for the CDR3: TGTGCCACCAGTGAACAATTAGCCACAGATACGCAGTATTTT.

The V and J genes are TRBV6-6 and TRBJ2-2; D possibly corresponds to TRBD1 (5 bases). Germline V gene sequence: CDR1 MNHNY, CDR2 SVGAGI (reference sequence). V was cut by 6 bases and J by 1 base, with 9 bases left in between. The CDR3 spans 14 residues. The CDR3 reads CASSQGLNTGELFF. The CDR3 bases are TGTGCCAGCAGCCAGGGTCTGAACACCGGGGAGCTGTTTTTT.

This chain joins TRBV28 and TRBJ2-2; TRBD1 is a possible D gene (6 bases). Germline V gives CDR1 MDHEN, CDR2 SYDVKM. Trimming took 7 bases from V and 4 from J, leaving 13 bases between them. This CDR3 region has 14 residues. CDR3 sequence reads: CASKPGQSTGELFF. For the CDR3, the DNA is TGTGCCAGCAAACCGGGACAATCCACCGGGGAGCTGTTTTTT.

This clone was seen only a few times. The gene calls are TRBV4-2 and TRBJ1-2, with 7 bases matching TRBD1. Germline lookup yields CDR1 LGHNA and CDR2 YNFKEQ. This CDR3 has 14 residues. V was pared by 5 bases and J by 10 bases, with 13 bases of the junction left unmatched. The CDR3 DNA is TGTGCCAGCAGCTGGGTCGGGCAGGGGGTTGACTACACCTTC. Its translation is CASSWVGQGVDYTF.

V usage is TRBV5-1 and J usage is TRBJ2-1; 10 nucleotides agree with TRBD2. V shed 5 bases and J 1 base; nucleotides not matched to a gene: 9. There are 17 residues in the CDR3. The germline gives CDR1 SGHRS, CDR2 YFSETQ. In nucleotides, the CDR3 is TGCGCCAGCAGAGGGCCTAGCGGGGGTAGGTCCTACAATGAGCAGTTCTTC. This encodes CASRGPSGGRSYNEQFF.

V gene TRBV5-4 combines with J gene TRBJ1-2, with 9 bases identical to TRBD1. The CDR3 contains 14 residues. V was clipped by 4 bases and J by 0 bases; unmatched bases: 1. CDR1 SGHNT and CDR2 YYREEE come from the germline V gene (reference sequence). CDR3 residues: CASSRDRANYGYTF. CDR3 in DNA: TGTGCCAGCAGCCGGGACAGGGCTAACTATGGCTACACCTTC.

V and J are TRBV27 and TRBJ2-3; 13 positions match TRBD2. J was trimmed by 4 bases and V by 6 bases; bases with no gene match: 10. Germline assignment: CDR1 MNHEY and CDR2 SMNVEV (reference sequence). The CDR3 runs 17 residues. CDR3 loop: CASRLRGLAGVPDTQYF. The CDR3 region has the DNA TGTGCCAGCAGATTAAGAGGACTAGCGGGAGTCCCAGATACGCAGTATTTT.

The chain is built from TRBV4-1 and TRBJ2-5, with 10 nucleotides matching TRBD2. V lost 4 bases, J lost 5 bases, and 4 bases stayed unmatched. CDR1 and CDR2 (germline): MGHRA, YSYEKL. The CDR3 runs 14 residues. CDR3 in DNA: TGCGCCAGCAGCCGACTAGCGGGTGTTGAGACCCAGTACTTC. Residues: CASSRLAGVETQYF.

This chain uses TRBV2 with TRBJ1-2; 8 nucleotides agree with TRBD1. V dropped 6 bases and J dropped 8; count of bases not matched to a gene: 11. The CDR3 is made up of 14 amino acids. Germline CDR1 is SNHLY and CDR2 is FYNNEI. CDR3 loop: CASSWKTGAGGYTF. Written as DNA, the CDR3 is TGTGCCAGCAGCTGGAAGACAGGGGCGGGCGGCTACACCTTC.

The CDR3 DNA is TGCGCCAGCAGCTTGGTCGGCGGGGAGCTGTTTTTT. Translation gives CASSLVGGELFF. The chain couples TRBV5-1 to TRBJ2-2, with unresolved D. The CDR3 contains 12 residues. Germline V lookup: CDR1 SGHRS, CDR2 YFSETQ. V was cut by 0 bases and J by 7 bases, with 4 bases left in between.

V usage is TRBV19 and J usage is TRBJ1-3; unclear D gene. This CDR3 comprises 15 residues. V was pared by 8 bases and J by 1 base, with 15 bases between. CDR1 and CDR2 (germline): LNHDA, SQIVND (reference sequence). CDR3 coding DNA: TGTGCCAGTGCTGAAACGCGGGATTCTGGAAACACCATATATTTT. Translated: CASAETRDSGNTIYF. Together with reference TRBV19 and TRBJ1-3, the CDR3 gives the full variable domain: DGGITQSPKYLFRKEGQNVTLSCEQNLNHDAMYWYRQDPGQGLRLIYYSQIVNDFQKGDIAEGYSVSREKKESFPLTVTSAQKNPTAFYLCASAETRDSGNTIYFGEGSWLTVV.

This chain links TRBV25-1 with TRBJ2-1; D uncertain. V shed 1 base and J shed 6 bases, with 10 bases lying between them. The CDR3 is 14 amino acids. Germline CDR1 MGHDK, CDR2 SYGVNS. CDR3 sequence (DNA): TGTGCCAGCAGTGAATTGCCAGGCTCCAATGAGCAGTTCTTC. The encoded protein is CASSELPGSNEQFF. The entire variable domain, with the rest obtained from reference TRBV25-1 and TRBJ2-1, is as follows: EADIYQTPRYLVIGTGKKITLECSQTMGHDKMYWYQQDPGMELHLIHYSYGVNSTEKGDLSSESTVSRIRTEHFPLTLESARPSHTSQYLCASSELPGSNEQFFGPGTRLTVL.

This chain's CDR3 is CASTPLGTGRYEQYF. The CDR3 DNA follows: TGTGCCAGCACCCCTCTCGGGACAGGGAGGTACGAGCAGTACTTC. The V gene is TRBV28, the J gene TRBJ2-7, with 9 bases identical to TRBD1. Germline assignment: CDR1 MDHEN and CDR2 SYDVKM. The CDR3 covers 15 residues. V shed 7 bases and J 4 bases; nucleotides not matched to a gene: 11.

The J gene is TRBJ1-5, the V gene TRBV5-8; D is possibly TRBD1 (5 bases). Trimming took 0 bases from V and 6 from J, leaving 25 bases between them. Germline V gene lookup returns CDR1 SGHTS and CDR2 YDEGEE. The CDR3 loop spans 19 amino acids. The CDR3 sequence: CASSLDFGARGGTGQPQHF. CDR3 in DNA: TGTGCCAGCAGCTTGGATTTTGGTGCCCGGGGGGGTACGGGTCAGCCCCAGCATTTT.

The chain combines TRBV11-2 with TRBJ1-1, with 10 bases aligning to TRBD1. Trimming removed 1 base from V and 7 bases from J; junction bases left unmatched: 12. CDR1 is SGHAT, CDR2 FQNNGV, per germline. The CDR3 is 17 amino acids. CDR3 in DNA: TGTGCCAGCAGCTTAGGCCCGCGCGGGACAGGGGTGATTGAAGCTTTCTTT. The encoded protein is CASSLGPRGTGVIEAFF.

The rearrangement links TRBV10-2 to TRBJ2-7, with unresolved D. The ends were cut back, 5 bases at V and 0 bases at J, with 11 bases in the middle. CDR3 size: 14 residues. The germline V gene has CDR1 WSHSY and CDR2 SAAADI. In DNA form, the CDR3 reads TGCGCCAGCAGTTGGGCCACGAGCTCCTACGAGCAGTACTTC. It encodes CASSWATSSYEQYF.

This clone was seen once. The V and J genes are TRBV5-8 and TRBJ2-7, with 8 nucleotides matching TRBD1. The CDR3 runs to 14 residues. Unmatched junction bases numbered 7, after V lost 4 bases and J lost 4 bases. CDR1 SGHTS and CDR2 YDEGEE come from the germline V gene. This chain's CDR3 is CASSAGTGLYEQYF. The DNA for the CDR3 is TGTGCCAGCAGCGCCGGGACAGGCCTTTACGAGCAGTACTTC. The complete variable domain, with remaining parts taken from reference TRBV5-8 and TRBJ2-7, reads EAGVTQSPTHLIKTRGQQATLRCSPISGHTSVYWYQQALGLGLQFLLWYDEGEERNRGNFPPRFSGRQFPNYSSELNVNALELEDSALYLCASSAGTGLYEQYFGPGTRLTVT.

This chain links TRBV5-1 with TRBJ2-2, with D possibly TRBD1 on 5 matching bases. The V end was cut by 0 bases, the J end by 0 bases, with 15 bases between. The CDR3 loop spans 18 amino acids. Germline assignment: CDR1 SGHRS and CDR2 YFSETQ. The CDR3 DNA reads as TGCGCCAGCAGCTTGGAACCCCCCCCCAGGGCGAACACCGGGGAGCTGTTTTTT. It specifies CASSLEPPPRANTGELFF.

The V call is TRBV10-3, the J call TRBJ1-4; a weak D match, TRBD1 (5 bases). Trimming cost V 10 bases and J 6 bases, with 15 bases left between them. CDR1 is ENHRY and CDR2 is SYGVKD in the germline V gene. This CDR3 is built from 13 residues. The CDR3 DNA sequence: TGTGCCACCGCCCTGGGGGGAGATGAAAAACTGTTTTTT. As protein: CATALGGDEKLFF.

V gene TRBV5-1 combines with J gene TRBJ2-4; D might be TRBD2 (6 bases). The V end lost 4 bases, the J end lost 3 bases, and 20 bases lay between the germline ends. The CDR3 length is 17 residues. Germline V gene data show CDR1 as SGHRS and CDR2 as YFSETQ. The CDR3 region has the DNA TGCGCCAGCAGCCCCGGGTTACGTCAGGGAGGCAAAAACATTCAGTACTTC. This translates into CASSPGLRQGGKNIQYF.